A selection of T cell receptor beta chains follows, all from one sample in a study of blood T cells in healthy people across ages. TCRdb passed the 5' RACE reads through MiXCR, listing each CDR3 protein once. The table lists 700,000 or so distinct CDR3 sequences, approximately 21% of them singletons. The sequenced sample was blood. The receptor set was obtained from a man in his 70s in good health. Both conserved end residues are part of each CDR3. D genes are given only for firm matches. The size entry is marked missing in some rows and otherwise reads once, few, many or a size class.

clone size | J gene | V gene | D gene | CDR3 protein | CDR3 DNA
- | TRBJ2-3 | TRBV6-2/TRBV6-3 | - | CASSLPDPGNTQYF | TGTGCCAGCAGCCTACCAGACCCGGGGAATACGCAGTATTTT
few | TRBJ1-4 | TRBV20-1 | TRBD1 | CSAGDRVVDEKLFF | TGCAGTGCTGGGGACAGGGTGGTTGATGAAAAACTGTTTTTT
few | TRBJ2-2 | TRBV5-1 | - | CASSLVLGNTGELFF | TGCGCCAGCAGCTTGGTATTGGGGAACACCGGGGAGCTGTTTTTT
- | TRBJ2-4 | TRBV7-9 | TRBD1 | CASSRLRDSKNIQYF | TGTGCCAGCAGCCGACTCCGGGACAGCAAAAACATTCAGTACTTC
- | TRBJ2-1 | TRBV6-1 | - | CASSVRVREQFF | TGTGCCAGCAGTGTGAGGGTCCGTGAGCAGTTCTTC
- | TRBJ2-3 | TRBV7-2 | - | CASNAGSLYTDTQYF | TGTGCCAGCAACGCGGGAAGTTTGTATACAGATACGCAGTATTTT
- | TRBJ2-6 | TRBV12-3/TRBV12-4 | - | CASSSQPGSGANVLTF | TGTGCCAGCAGTTCCCAGCCAGGGTCCGGGGCCAACGTCCTGACTTTC
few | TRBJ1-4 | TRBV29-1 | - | CSVEPIERNEKLFF | TGCAGCGTTGAACCCATTGAGCGGAATGAAAAACTGTTTTTT
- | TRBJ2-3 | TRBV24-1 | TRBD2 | CATSPSSGGIDTQYF | TGTGCCACCAGCCCGTCTAGCGGGGGAATAGATACGCAGTATTTT
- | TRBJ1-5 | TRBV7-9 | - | CASSPRTELLPQHF | TGTGCCAGCAGCCCGCGGACAGAGCTGTTGCCCCAGCATTTT
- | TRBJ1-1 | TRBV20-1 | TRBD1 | CSALLDRLNTEAFF | TGCAGTGCACTTCTGGACAGGTTGAACACTGAAGCTTTCTTT
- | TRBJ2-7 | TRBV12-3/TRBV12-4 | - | CASRPAHSYEQYF | TGTGCCAGCAGGCCCGCACACTCCTACGAGCAGTACTTC
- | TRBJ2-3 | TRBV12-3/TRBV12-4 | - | CASSSSRASTDAQYF | TGTGCCAGCAGCTCTAGCAGGGCCAGCACAGATGCGCAGTATTTT
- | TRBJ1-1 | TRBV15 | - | CATSGISGVLTEAFF | TGTGCCACCAGCGGCATTTCAGGGGTCCTCACTGAAGCTTTCTTT
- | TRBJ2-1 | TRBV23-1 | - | CARGTSAEQFF | TGCGCCAGAGGGACATCGGCTGAGCAGTTCTTC
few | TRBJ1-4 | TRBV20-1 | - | CSARGGQLREKLFF | TGCAGTGCTAGAGGAGGACAGTTACGTGAAAAACTGTTTTTT
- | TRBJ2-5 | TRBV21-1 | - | CASSKVTDRTRETQYF | TGTGCCAGCAGCAAAGTGACGGATAGGACTAGGGAGACCCAGTACTTC
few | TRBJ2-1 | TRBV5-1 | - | CASSFRGPDSYNEQFF | TGCGCCAGCAGCTTTAGGGGTCCCGATTCCTACAATGAGCAGTTCTTC
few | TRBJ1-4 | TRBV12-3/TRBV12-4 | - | CASRLGRYEKLFF | TGTGCCAGCAGGCTGGGACGGTATGAAAAACTGTTTTTT
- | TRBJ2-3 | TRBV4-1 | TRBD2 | CASSQVGAGHNTDTQYF | TGCGCCAGCAGCCAAGTCGGAGCGGGGCACAACACAGATACGCAGTATTTT
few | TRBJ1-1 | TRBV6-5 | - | CASSSWDLRDTEAFF | TGTGCCAGCAGTTCCTGGGACCTACGGGACACTGAAGCTTTCTTT
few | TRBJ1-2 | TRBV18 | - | CASSPPPRTDYGYTF | TGTGCCAGCTCACCACCACCCAGGACGGACTATGGCTACACCTTC
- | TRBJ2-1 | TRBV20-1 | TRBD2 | CSLPTSGVYNEQFF | TGCAGTCTTCCGACTAGCGGGGTCTACAATGAGCAGTTCTTC
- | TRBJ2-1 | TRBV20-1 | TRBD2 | CSASRGLGGTSTGEQFF | TGCAGTGCTAGTCGCGGTCTGGGGGGGACCAGTACAGGTGAGCAGTTCTTC
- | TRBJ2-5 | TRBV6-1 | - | CASSSNLVQETQYF | TGTGCCAGCAGTTCAAACCTAGTCCAGGAGACCCAGTACTTC
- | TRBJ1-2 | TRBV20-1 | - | CSARRVANYGYTF | TGCAGTGCTAGAAGGGTAGCCAACTATGGCTACACCTTC
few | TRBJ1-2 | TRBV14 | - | CASSQVLGANYGYTF | TGTGCCAGCAGCCAAGTTCTGGGGGCGAACTATGGCTACACCTTC
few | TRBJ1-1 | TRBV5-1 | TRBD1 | CASSLVGEGARNTEAFF | TGCGCCAGCAGCTTGGTGGGGGAGGGGGCGAGGAACACTGAAGCTTTCTTT
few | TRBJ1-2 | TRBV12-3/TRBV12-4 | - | CASSIQEFIGYTF | TGTGCCAGCAGCATACAAGAATTCATCGGCTACACCTTC
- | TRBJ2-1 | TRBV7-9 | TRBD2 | CASSSLLLAGADEQFF | TGTGCCAGCAGCTCGCTCTTACTAGCGGGGGCAGATGAGCAGTTCTTC
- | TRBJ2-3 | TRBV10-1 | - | CASSGTGGSNTQYF | TGCGCCAGCAGTGGGACCGGGGGTTCCAATACGCAGTATTTT
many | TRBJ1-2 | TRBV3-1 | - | CASSQGQKGGYTF | TGTGCCAGCAGCCAAGGACAGAAGGGCGGCTACACCTTC
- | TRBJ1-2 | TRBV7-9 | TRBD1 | CASSPWTGNYGYTF | TGTGCCAGCAGCCCGTGGACAGGGAACTATGGCTACACCTTC
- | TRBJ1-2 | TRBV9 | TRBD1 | CASTWTGESYGYTF | TGTGCCAGCACCTGGACAGGGGAATCCTATGGCTACACCTTC
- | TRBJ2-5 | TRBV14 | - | CASSQDRRGEAQYF | TGTGCCAGCAGCCAAGATCGGCGTGGAGAGGCCCAGTACTTC
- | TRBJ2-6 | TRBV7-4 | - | CASIDDGDPSGANVLTF | TGTGCCAGCATCGACGATGGGGACCCTTCTGGGGCCAACGTCCTGACTTTC
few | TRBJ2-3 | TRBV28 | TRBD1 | CASKNRGGTDTQYF | TGTGCCAGCAAAAACAGGGGTGGCACAGATACGCAGTATTTT